The sequence of this TCR beta chain was determined in a study of shared clonotypes between healthy human individuals. The table came from immunoSEQ multiplex PCR; TCRdb's copy has only in-frame clones and leaves some out. The sample has approximately 2.5 million clones; approximately 92% are singletons. Germline V gene lookup returns CDR1 KGHSH and CDR2 LQKENI. The CDR3 spans 18 residues. J gave up 0 bases and V 1 base, and 9 bases lay outside the gene matches. The clonotype was recovered from a man between 18 and 35 years old in good health. The chain couples TRBV18 to TRBJ2-3; TRBD2 aligns across 8 bases. Sequencing input: naive CD4+ T cells sorted from blood. Indicated subset: CD45RA+ positively selected. CDR3 in amino acids: CASSPQVAGSSSTDTQYF. For the CDR3, the DNA is TGTGCCAGCTCACCACAGGTAGCGGGGTCCTCTAGCACAGATACGCAGTATTTT.